This TCR beta chain was observed in a study of T cell repertoires in cytomegalovirus infection. Study information: TCR beta signatures that were public indicated CMV infection and matching HLA type.

In germline, CDR1 is SGHVS, CDR2 FNYEAQ. The V gene end was trimmed by 6 bases and the J gene end by 4 bases; junction bases not matched to a gene: 2. This CDR3 comprises 15 residues. Findings and limits, study-wide: Accumulated public TCR beta family frequency recognized individuals carrying CMV together with the relevant HLA. The ex vivo response was dominated by HLA-C-restricted CMV-specific TCR beta clonotypes.

As regards this clonotype: Antigen unknown.

TCRdb reprocessed the reads with MiXCR, giving one entry per CDR3 protein. This repertoire shows about 310,000 distinct CDR3 sequences, 20% to 25% found once; its top ten account for more than 10%. The input for sequencing was cultured PBMCs, taken from culture after CMV antigen stimulation. The V gene is TRBV7-6, the J gene TRBJ2-2; 13 nucleotides match TRBD2. The source of this sequence is a human donor in good health (CMV status not recorded). Some clones in this sample may be carry-over from other donors' samples. The CDR3, as DNA: TGTGCCAGCAGACTAGCGGGAGGGGGCACCGGGGAGCTGTTTTTT. As protein: CASRLAGGGTGELFF.